This entry lists 16 T cell receptor beta chains sequenced from one sample in a study of shared clonotypes between healthy human individuals. Clones were sequenced by immunoSEQ multiplex PCR, and TCRdb holds only the in-frame ones, with some missing. The sample has roughly 1 million clones; around three quarters are singletons. What was sequenced was memory CD4+ T cells from PBMCs. Subset noted: CD45RA-negative fraction. The receptors come from a man between 18 and 35 years old in good health. Some clones in this sample may be carry-over from other donors' samples.

Notes on this clone: The sample contains more than one DNA sequence encoding this CDR3. The CDR3 nucleotides read TGCGCCAGCAGCCAAGACAGGCTGGGGGCAGATACGCAGTATTTT. The encoded protein is CASSQDRLGADTQYF. The chain has TRBV4-3 and TRBJ2-3; D tentatively fits TRBD1 or TRBD2 (5 bases each). Trimming pared 0 bases from V and 4 bases from J, leaving 11 bases between. This CDR3 comprises 15 residues. CDR1 LGHNA and CDR2 YSLEER come from the germline V gene.

This clone was detected only once. The rearrangement links TRBV4-3 to TRBJ2-5, with D unresolved. This CDR3 comprises 14 residues. Trimming took 4 bases from V and 1 from J, leaving 10 bases between them. Germline loops: CDR1 LGHNA, CDR2 YSLEER. This chain's CDR3 is CASSRYGPQETQYF. CDR3 bases: TGCGCCAGCAGCCGATATGGTCCCCAAGAGACCCAGTACTTC.

This clone was seen only a few times. The rearrangement links TRBV27 to TRBJ2-7; D not resolved. Trimming stripped 3 bases from V and 6 bases from J, with 15 bases between. Germline V gene lookup returns CDR1 MNHEY and CDR2 SMNVEV (reference sequence). The CDR3 consists of 14 residues. CDR3 amino acids: CASSFGRSTGEQYF. DNA of the CDR3: TGTGCCAGCAGTTTCGGCAGGTCAACGGGCGAGCAGTACTTC.

A few counts support this clone. The chain couples TRBV5-6 to TRBJ1-1; 9 nucleotides agree with TRBD1. This CDR3 is 14 amino acids long. Germline values: CDR1 SGHDT, CDR2 YYEEEE. J lost 5 bases, V lost 4 bases, and 6 bases had no gene match. DNA of the CDR3: TGTGCCAGCAGCGCCCGGGACAGGGAGACTGAAGCTTTCTTT. Its translation is CASSARDRETEAFF.

The rearrangement uses TRBV6-1 and TRBJ2-3; D ambiguous. The CDR3 totals 14 residues. Germline-derived CDR1 and CDR2 are MNHNS and SASEGT. The V gene lost 1 base and the J gene lost 5 bases, with 10 bases spanning the gap. The CDR3: CASSEDLVVDTQYF. The CDR3 coding sequence is TGTGCCAGCAGTGAAGATCTAGTAGTAGATACGCAGTATTTT.

This clone occurred a few times. The chain has TRBV4-3 and TRBJ1-1; D is unresolved. This CDR3 has 14 amino acids. Trimming pared 1 base from V and 2 bases from J, leaving 8 bases between. The germline V gene has CDR1 LGHNA and CDR2 YSLEER. CDR3 coding DNA: TGCGCCAGCAGCCAAGTCCAGGACAACACTGAAGCTTTCTTT. This gives the protein CASSQVQDNTEAFF.

The gene calls are TRBV4-1 and TRBJ2-5, with a tentative D call TRBD1 (6 bases). CDR3 length: 13 amino acids. Trimming took off 8 bases at V and 4 bases at J, with 14 bases between the two ends. CDR1 and CDR2 from the germline V gene are MGHRA and YSYEKL. This CDR3 reads CASAWTALETQYF. CDR3 coding DNA: TGCGCCAGCGCCTGGACAGCTTTAGAGACCCAGTACTTC.

This rearrangement joins TRBV9 to TRBJ1-3; TRBD1 matches 7 bases. In germline, CDR1 is SGDLS, CDR2 YYNGEE. Losses at the gene ends were 1 base for V and 0 bases for J; bases not matched to a gene: 4. The CDR3 has 16 amino acids. CDR3 nucleotide sequence: TGTGCCAGCAGCGTATTTCAGGGGGACTCTGGAAACACCATATATTTT. It encodes CASSVFQGDSGNTIYF.

V gene TRBV6-5 combines with J gene TRBJ1-1; tentative D call: TRBD1 (5 bases). V was pared by 6 bases and J by 5 bases, with 19 bases between. The length of the CDR3 is 15 residues. Germline-derived CDR1 and CDR2 are MNHEY and SVGAGI. CDR3 loop: CASSYVAGRGTEAFF. The CDR3 coding sequence is TGTGCCAGCAGCTATGTGGCGGGTCGGGGGACTGAAGCTTTCTTT.

V and J are TRBV5-4 and TRBJ2-2; no clear D gene. Trimming pared 0 bases from V and 6 bases from J, leaving 12 bases between. Germline values: CDR1 SGHNT, CDR2 YYREEE (reference sequence). The CDR3 runs to 15 residues. The CDR3 is CASSLARPQAGELFF. The CDR3 DNA reads TGTGCCAGCAGCTTGGCTAGGCCGCAGGCCGGGGAGCTGTTTTTT. Full variable domain (remainder filled in from reference TRBV5-4 and TRBJ2-2): ETGVTQSPTHLIKTRGQQVTLRCSSQSGHNTVSWYQQALGQGPQFIFQYYREEENGRGNFPPRFSGLQFPNYSSELNVNALELDDSALYLCASSLARPQAGELFFGEGSRLTVL.

The chain couples TRBV5-5 to TRBJ1-4; 7 bases fit TRBD1. J lost 8 bases, V lost 1 base, and 17 bases had no gene match. CDR1 is SGHKS and CDR2 is YYEKEE in the germline V gene (reference sequence). The CDR3 covers 18 residues. CDR3 sequence reads: CASSLIDSGQLLGEKLFF. The CDR3 DNA sequence: TGTGCCAGCAGCTTGATCGATTCGGGACAGCTCCTCGGGGAAAAACTGTTTTTT.

The rearrangement uses TRBV11-2 and TRBJ2-5, with TRBD2 as a possible D gene (7 bases). Trimming shortened V by 4 bases and J by 4 bases, and 22 bases separated the two germline ends. This CDR3 is built from 17 residues. CDR1 is SGHAT, CDR2 FQNNGV, per germline. The CDR3 coding sequence is TGTGCCAGCAGCTACTGGGCGGGGGCAGGGGAGTTAGAGACCCAGTACTTC. It is translated as CASSYWAGAGELETQYF.

The rearrangement uses TRBV28 and TRBJ2-7; 14 nucleotides align to TRBD2. The trim removed 5 bases at V and 1 base at J, leaving 7 bases unmatched. CDR1 and CDR2 (germline): MDHEN, SYDVKM. There are 17 residues in the CDR3. The CDR3 region has the DNA TGTGCCAGCAGTGTCCCGGGACTAGCGGGAGTTTCCTACGAGCAGTACTTC. Translation: CASSVPGLAGVSYEQYF.

This CDR3 reads CASSFRDRDQPQHF. For the CDR3, the DNA is TGTGCCAGCAGTTTCCGGGACAGAGATCAGCCCCAGCATTTT. This sequence joins TRBV6-5 and TRBJ1-5; 7 bases map to TRBD1. CDR1 is MNHEY and CDR2 is SVGAGI in the germline V gene. Unmatched junction bases numbered 5, after V lost 4 bases and J lost 5 bases. This CDR3 spans 14 amino acids.

This chain joins TRBV28 and TRBJ1-1; TRBD1 agrees at 7 bases. This CDR3 comprises 14 residues. The germline V gene encodes CDR1 MDHEN and CDR2 SYDVKM. With V trimmed by 5 bases and J by 6 bases, 9 bases remained unmatched. CDR3 sequence (DNA): TGTGCCAGCAGTCCTTCCAGGGGGTTCGCTGAAGCTTTCTTT. Amino acids: CASSPSRGFAEAFF.

The chain links TRBV21-1 to TRBJ1-2. TRBV21-1 constitutes a pseudogene. The CDR3 length is 14 residues. For the CDR3, the DNA is TGTGCCAGCGAATGTCCCCGGGGCCGTTTTGGCTACACCTTC. Encoded protein: CASECPRGRFGYTF.